The 28 T cell receptor beta chains given below trace back to one sample, sequenced in a study of blood T cell repertoires in COVID-19. This table comes from immunoSEQ multiplex PCR, and its TCRdb copy is limited to in-frame clones, with some not included. The data contain about 190,000 clones, 82% of them seen just once; the ten biggest clones take up more than 9%. The sample was peripheral blood. All receptors come from a woman of 80 years or more with active or convalescent COVID-19.

The chain carries TRBV9 and TRBJ2-1; 8 nucleotides align to TRBD2. The germline V gene encodes CDR1 SGDLS and CDR2 YYNGEE. J was trimmed by 0 bases and V by 3 bases; bases with no gene match: 2. The length of the CDR3 is 15 residues. In DNA form, the CDR3 reads TGTGCCAGCAGCGACCTAGCGGGCTCCTACAATGAGCAGTTCTTC. This encodes CASSDLAGSYNEQFF.

For this clone: This may arise from a read error, as a much more abundant clone is one base away. Within the sample, other DNA sequences also encode this same CDR3. The rearrangement links TRBV4-1 to TRBJ1-2; D ambiguous. Germline assignment: CDR1 MGHRA and CDR2 YSYEKL. The CDR3 totals 12 residues. The CDR3 DNA reads TGCGCCAGTAGCCCCGGGATGGGGGGCTACACCTTC. It codes for CASSPGMGGYTF.

The rearrangement links TRBV5-1 to TRBJ2-1; 14 bases match TRBD2. The V gene's germline CDR1 is SGHRS and CDR2 YFSETQ. The CDR3 spans 17 residues. V dropped 8 bases and J dropped 8; count of bases not matched to a gene: 15. The chain's CDR3 is CASYRGTSGSFTDEQFF. CDR3 bases: TGCGCCAGTTACCGTGGGACTAGCGGGAGTTTTACGGATGAGCAGTTCTTC.

As DNA, the CDR3 is TGTGCCAGTAGTAGGGACTCCGGTGGAAAGTTCTTC. It is translated as CASSRDSGGKFF. V gene TRBV9 combines with J gene TRBJ2-1, with D perhaps matching TRBD2 (6 bases). Trimming shortened V by 8 bases and J by 14 bases, and 20 bases separated the two germline ends. The CDR3 runs 12 residues. Per the germline V gene, CDR1 is SGDLS and CDR2 is YYNGEE.

The chain uses TRBV6-5 and TRBJ1-4, with 8 bases matching TRBD1. V gave up 6 bases and J gave up 8 bases; unmatched junction bases: 11. This CDR3 has 15 residues. Per the germline V gene, CDR1 is MNHEY and CDR2 is SVGAGI. CDR3 residues: CASSRTGQGSEKLFF. CDR3 DNA sequence: TGTGCCAGCAGCAGAACCGGACAGGGAAGCGAAAAACTGTTTTTT.

Concerning this clone itself: The DNA is omitted, as the CDR3 cannot be located on it reliably, and the CDR3 follows TCRdb's listing. CDR3 in amino acids: CASSDPRRRAGELFF. The chain combines TRBV9 with TRBJ2-2; TRBD2, the table's D call, was not compared with the DNA. CDR1 SGDLS and CDR2 YYNGEE come from the germline V gene. The CDR3 comprises 15 residues, both ends counted.

The chain recombines TRBV5-1 with TRBJ1-5, with a possible D match to TRBD1 (6 bases). V was clipped by 4 bases and J by 6 bases, with 11 bases between them. Germline CDR1 reads SGHRS; CDR2 reads YFSETQ. The CDR3 is 13 residues long. CDR3 in amino acids: CASSLGTSQPQHF. CDR3 nucleotide sequence: TGCGCCAGCAGCCTGGGGACATCTCAGCCCCAGCATTTT. Full variable domain (outside the CDR3, taken from reference TRBV5-1 and TRBJ1-5): KAGVTQTPRYLIKTRGQQVTLSCSPISGHRSVSWYQQTPGQGLQFLFEYFSETQRNKGNFPGRFSGRQFSNSRSEMNVSTLELGDSALYLCASSLGTSQPQHFGDGTRLSIL.

The chain couples TRBV2 to TRBJ2-5; D is ambiguous. With 8 bases removed from V and 1 base from J, the gap between germline ends came to 11 bases. The germline gives CDR1 SNHLY, CDR2 FYNNEI. This CDR3 has 13 residues. The CDR3 reads CASGSERQETQYF. In nucleotides, the CDR3 is TGTGCCAGCGGGTCGGAGCGCCAAGAGACCCAGTACTTC.

J is TRBJ2-3 and V is TRBV6-6; possibly TRBD2 for D (5 bases). V was pared by 2 bases and J by 3 bases, with 9 bases between. Germline values: CDR1 MNHNY, CDR2 SVGAGI (reference sequence). The CDR3 has 14 residues. The CDR3 region has the DNA TGTGCCAGCAGTTACCCTGGCGGGACAGATACGCAGTATTTT. Translation gives CASSYPGGTDTQYF.

This chain links TRBV5-6 with TRBJ2-1, with 8 bases that match TRBD1. The CDR3 contains 16 residues. Trimming took 4 bases from V and 8 from J; bases not matched to a gene: 14. The germline gives CDR1 SGHDT, CDR2 YYEEEE. CDR3 sequence reads: CASSPTRRGQDHEQFF. The CDR3 nucleotides are TGTGCCAGCAGCCCGACGAGGCGGGGACAGGACCATGAGCAGTTCTTC.

V gene TRBV19 combines with J gene TRBJ2-5; no firm D call. CDR3 length: 13 amino acids. V was cut by 3 bases and J by 2 bases, with 7 bases left in between. The germline CDR1 and CDR2 sequences are LNHDA and SQIVND (reference sequence). The CDR3 DNA is TGTGCCAGTAGTATGTCGCGGCAAGAGACCCAGTACTTC. This codes for CASSMSRQETQYF.

In its sample, this clone was seen a few times. The chain recombines TRBV11-2 with TRBJ2-4; TRBD2 agrees at 7 bases. Germline CDR1 SGHAT, CDR2 FQNNGV. With 0 bases clipped from V and 8 bases from J, the junction kept 10 bases outside the gene matches. This CDR3 region has 16 residues. CDR3 amino acids: CASSLDPPGGRDIQYF. CDR3 DNA sequence: TGTGCCAGCAGCTTAGATCCCCCGGGGGGTCGGGACATTCAGTACTTC.

The genes are TRBV25-1 and TRBJ2-7, with D tentatively TRBD2 (5 bases). The germline V gene has CDR1 MGHDK and CDR2 SYGVNS. V lost 6 bases and J 3 bases, leaving 12 bases between the germline ends. CDR3 size: 13 residues. The CDR3 coding sequence is TGTGCCAGCAGCCTCCCCGGGAACTACGAGCAGTACTTC. Translating it yields CASSLPGNYEQYF.

The rearrangement joins TRBV28 to TRBJ2-7; the match to TRBD2 covers 8 bases. CDR3 size: 14 residues. The junction had 3 bases not matched to a gene; V was cut back by 2 bases and J by 3 bases. CDR1 and CDR2 from the germline V gene are MDHEN and SYDVKM. The CDR3 protein is CASSLPAGVYEQYF. The CDR3 DNA sequence: TGTGCCAGCAGTTTACCAGCGGGAGTCTACGAGCAGTACTTC.

The V gene is TRBV5-1, the J gene TRBJ1-5, with D possibly matching TRBD1 (5 bases). V was pared by 0 bases and J by 5 bases, with 9 bases between. The CDR3 totals 14 residues. CDR1 and CDR2 (germline): SGHRS, YFSETQ. The CDR3, as DNA: TGCGCCAGCAGCTTGGAGGGGAATTATCAGCCCCAGCATTTT. Amino acid sequence: CASSLEGNYQPQHF.

The chain employs TRBV11-2 and TRBJ2-1, with TRBD1 matching over 9 bases. The CDR3 totals 14 residues. The V segment lost 6 bases and the J segment 8 bases; nucleotides outside the gene matches: 8. CDR1 and CDR2 from the germline V gene are SGHAT and FQNNGV. The CDR3 protein is CASRRTGVIDEQFF. As DNA, the CDR3 is TGTGCCAGCAGGCGGACAGGGGTGATAGATGAGCAGTTCTTC.

This rearrangement joins TRBV7-3 to TRBJ2-1; 7 nucleotides agree with TRBD2. V trimming: 3 bases; J trimming: 1 base; junction bases outside the gene matches: 3. The CDR3 runs 15 residues. Germline values: CDR1 SGHTA, CDR2 FQGTGA. The CDR3 DNA is TGTGCCAGCAGCTTGAGCGGGAATTCCTACAATGAGCAGTTCTTC. Translating it yields CASSLSGNSYNEQFF.

This clone came up a few times. The chain joins TRBV29-1 to TRBJ1-4, with 7 nucleotides matching TRBD1. Trimming took 4 bases from V and 0 from J; bases not matched to a gene: 5. CDR1 SQVTM and CDR2 ANQGSEA come from the germline V gene. This CDR3 has 15 residues. The CDR3 DNA follows: TGCAGCGTTGTAGGGACAGAGTCAACTAATGAAAAACTGTTTTTT. Translating gives CSVVGTESTNEKLFF.

The chain has TRBV20-1 and TRBJ1-6, with D possibly being TRBD1 (5 bases). CDR3 length: 14 residues. Trimming stripped 3 bases from V and 8 bases from J, with 14 bases between. The germline V gene encodes CDR1 DFQATT and CDR2 SNEGSKA (reference sequence). CDR3 sequence (DNA): TGCAGTGCTAGTCCCGGGACGGGGGATTCACCCCTCCACTTT. Translated, it gives CSASPGTGDSPLHF.

The rearrangement links TRBV18 to TRBJ1-5; D remains unclear. With 3 bases removed from V and 1 base from J, the gap between germline ends came to 19 bases. The V gene's germline CDR1 is KGHSH and CDR2 LQKENI. CDR3 length: 18 amino acids. The CDR3 sequence is CASSPERANPLSNQPQHF. The CDR3 nucleotides are TGTGCCAGCTCACCCGAGAGGGCCAACCCGTTGAGCAATCAGCCCCAGCATTTT.

CDR3 sequence reads: CASSFQGSAYNEQFF. DNA for the CDR3: TGTGCCAGCAGCTTTCAGGGGAGCGCCTACAATGAGCAGTTCTTC. The chain uses TRBV11-3 and TRBJ2-1; perhaps TRBD1 as D (6 bases). Germline CDR1 is SGHNT and CDR2 is YENEEA. With 3 bases removed from V and 2 bases from J, the gap between germline ends came to 11 bases. The CDR3 spans 15 residues.

The chain joins TRBV25-1 to TRBJ2-7; maybe TRBD2 (5 bases). The CDR3 runs 17 residues. Germline V gene data show CDR1 as MGHDK and CDR2 as SYGVNS. Trimming left V 4 bases short and J 3 bases short, with 22 bases between. In nucleotides, the CDR3 is TGTGCCAGCAGTGCGTCTCTTGGGAGTGTACCTCTCTACGAGCAGTACTTC. It yields the protein CASSASLGSVPLYEQYF.

V gene TRBV19 combines with J gene TRBJ2-2, with TRBD2 matching over 13 bases. Germline V gives CDR1 LNHDA, CDR2 SQIVND (reference sequence). This CDR3 has 19 amino acids. The ends lost 8 bases at V and 2 bases at J; junction bases unmatched: 14. CDR3 amino acids: CASSPGLAGRRFNTGELFF. CDR3 bases: TGTGCCAGTTCACCGGGACTAGCGGGACGTCGCTTCAACACCGGGGAGCTGTTTTTT.

J is TRBJ1-4 and V is TRBV12-3 or TRBV12-4, with D perhaps TRBD1 (6 bases). V was trimmed by 6 bases and J by 10 bases, leaving 12 bases between them. The CDR3 sequence is 12 residues long. The CDR3 reads CASRQGLGKLFF. The CDR3 DNA reads as TGTGCCAGCAGACAGGGCCTGGGAAAACTGTTTTTT.

The chain has TRBV3-1 (or the pseudogene TRBV3-2) and TRBJ2-7; 15 nucleotides match TRBD2. Germline trimming cut 1 base from V and 6 bases from J; bases unmatched to any gene: 4. Germline-derived CDR1 and CDR2 are LGHDT and YNNKEL (reference sequence). This CDR3 has 16 residues. The CDR3 spells CASSQGGLAGGSEQYF. CDR3 coding DNA: TGTGCCAGCAGCCAAGGGGGACTAGCGGGGGGCAGCGAGCAGTACTTC.

The chain links TRBV7-9 to TRBJ2-3; possible D gene TRBD2, 5 bases. The V gene lost 1 base and the J gene lost 2 bases, with 10 bases spanning the gap. Germline loops: CDR1 SEHNR, CDR2 FQNEAQ (reference sequence). There are 15 residues in the CDR3. CDR3 in DNA: TGTGCCAGCAGCTTAGGGACTGATGACACAGATACGCAGTATTTT. It specifies CASSLGTDDTDTQYF.

The V and J genes are TRBV5-1 and TRBJ1-4; D is perhaps TRBD1 (5 bases). Germline lookup yields CDR1 SGHRS and CDR2 YFSETQ. V shed 0 bases and J shed 0 bases, with 6 bases lying between them. This CDR3 comprises 15 residues. CDR3 in DNA: TGCGCCAGCAGCTTGGTAGGGGCAACTAATGAAAAACTGTTTTTT. It yields the protein CASSLVGATNEKLFF.

This chain joins TRBV2 and TRBJ2-2, with D maybe TRBD2 (5 bases). There are 13 residues in the CDR3. The V end was cut by 1 base, the J end by 6 bases, with 6 bases between. From germline, CDR1 is SNHLY and CDR2 FYNNEI. CDR3 residues: CASSEVGAGELFF. The CDR3, as DNA: TGTGCCAGCAGTGAAGTGGGAGCCGGGGAGCTGTTTTTT.